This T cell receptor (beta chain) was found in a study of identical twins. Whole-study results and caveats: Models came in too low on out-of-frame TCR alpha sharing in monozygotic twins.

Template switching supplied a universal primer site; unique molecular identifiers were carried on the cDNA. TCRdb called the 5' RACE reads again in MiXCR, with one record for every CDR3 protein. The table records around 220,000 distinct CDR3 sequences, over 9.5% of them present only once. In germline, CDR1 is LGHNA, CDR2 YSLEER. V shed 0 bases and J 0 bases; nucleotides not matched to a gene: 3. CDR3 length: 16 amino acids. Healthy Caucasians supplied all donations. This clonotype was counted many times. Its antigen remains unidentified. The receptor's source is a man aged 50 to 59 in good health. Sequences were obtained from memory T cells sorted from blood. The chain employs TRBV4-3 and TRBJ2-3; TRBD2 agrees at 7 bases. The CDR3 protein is CASSQEWRGSTDTQYF. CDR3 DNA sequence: TGCGCCAGCAGCCAAGAATGGCGGGGGAGCACAGATACGCAGTATTTT.